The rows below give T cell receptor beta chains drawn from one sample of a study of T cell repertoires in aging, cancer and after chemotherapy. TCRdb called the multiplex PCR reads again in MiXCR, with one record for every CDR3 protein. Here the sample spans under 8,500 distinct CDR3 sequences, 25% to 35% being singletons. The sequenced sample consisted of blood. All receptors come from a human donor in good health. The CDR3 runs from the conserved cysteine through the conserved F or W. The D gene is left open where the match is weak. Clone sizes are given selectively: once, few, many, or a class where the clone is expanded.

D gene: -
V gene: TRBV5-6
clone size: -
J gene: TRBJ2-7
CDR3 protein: CASSLGGNFYEQYF
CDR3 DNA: TGTGCCAGCAGCTTGGGCGGCAACTTCTACGAGCAGTACTTC

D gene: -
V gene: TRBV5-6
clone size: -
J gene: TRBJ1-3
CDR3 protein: CASSLGGTGNTIYF
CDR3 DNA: TGTGCCAGCAGCTTGGGGGGTACCGGAAACACCATATATTTT

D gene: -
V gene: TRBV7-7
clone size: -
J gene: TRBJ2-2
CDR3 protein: CASGGTANTGELFF
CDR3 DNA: TGTGCTAGCGGAGGGACGGCGAACACCGGGGAGCTGTTTTTT

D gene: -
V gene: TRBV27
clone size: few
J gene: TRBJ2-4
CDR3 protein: CASSLTDRVPKNIQYF
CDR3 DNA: TGTGCCAGCAGTTTGACTGACCGGGTTCCCAAAAACATTCAGTACTTC

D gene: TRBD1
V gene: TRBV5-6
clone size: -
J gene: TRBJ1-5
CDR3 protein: CASSWDRGRGQPQHF
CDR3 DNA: TGTGCCAGCAGTTGGGACAGGGGGAGAGGACAGCCCCAGCATTTT

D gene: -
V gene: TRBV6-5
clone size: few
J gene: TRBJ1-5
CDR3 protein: CASRGPANQPQHF
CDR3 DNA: TGTGCCAGCAGGGGACCGGCCAATCAGCCCCAGCATTTT

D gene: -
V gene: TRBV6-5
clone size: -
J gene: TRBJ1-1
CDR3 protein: CASSAWADSYTEAFF
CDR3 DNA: TGTGCCAGCAGTGCCTGGGCGGACAGCTACACTGAAGCTTTCTTT

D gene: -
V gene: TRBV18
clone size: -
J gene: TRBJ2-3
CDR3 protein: CASSPAIGVSTDTQYF
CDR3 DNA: TGTGCCAGCTCACCAGCTATCGGGGTTAGCACAGATACGCAGTATTTT

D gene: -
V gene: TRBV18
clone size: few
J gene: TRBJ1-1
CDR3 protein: CASSQGGGAEAFF
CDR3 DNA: TGTGCCAGCTCCCAGGGAGGAGGGGCTGAAGCTTTCTTT

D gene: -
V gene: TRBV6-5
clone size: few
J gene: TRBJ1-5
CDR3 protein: CASSYARDGSQPQHF
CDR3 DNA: TGTGCCAGCAGTTACGCCAGGGACGGGAGTCAGCCCCAGCATTTT

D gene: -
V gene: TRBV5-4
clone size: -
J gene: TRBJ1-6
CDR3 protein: CASSTLTGNSPLHF
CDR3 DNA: TGTGCCAGCAGTACACTAACAGGGAATTCACCCCTCCACTTT

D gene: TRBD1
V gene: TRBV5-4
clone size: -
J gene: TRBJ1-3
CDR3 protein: CASSFRGRSGNTIYF
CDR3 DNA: TGTGCCAGCAGCTTCAGGGGGCGCTCCGGAAACACCATATATTTT

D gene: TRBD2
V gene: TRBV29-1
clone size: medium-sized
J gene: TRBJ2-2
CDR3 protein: CSVGSGGTNTGELFF
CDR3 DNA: TGCAGCGTTGGTAGCGGGGGGACAAACACCGGGGAGCTGTTTTTT

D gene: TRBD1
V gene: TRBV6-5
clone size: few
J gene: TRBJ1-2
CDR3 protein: CASSYFSTGPYYGYTF
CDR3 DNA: TGTGCCAGCAGTTACTTCTCGACAGGGCCCTACTATGGCTACACCTTC

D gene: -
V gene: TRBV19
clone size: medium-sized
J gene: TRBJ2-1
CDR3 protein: CASSTGTSERNEQFF
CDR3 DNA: TGTGCCAGTAGTACTGGGACATCGGAGCGCAATGAGCAGTTCTTC

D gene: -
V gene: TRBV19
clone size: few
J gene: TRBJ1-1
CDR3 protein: CASSKHRRAAVNTEAFF
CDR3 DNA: TGTGCCAGTAGTAAACACAGGAGAGCGGCTGTGAACACTGAAGCTTTCTTT

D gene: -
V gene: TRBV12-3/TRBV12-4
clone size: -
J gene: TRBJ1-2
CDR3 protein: CASSLFGGADYGYTF
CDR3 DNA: TGTGCCAGCAGTTTATTCGGGGGCGCCGACTATGGCTACACCTTC

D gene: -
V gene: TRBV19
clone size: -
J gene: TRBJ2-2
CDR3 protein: CASSIVQRRAHTGELFF
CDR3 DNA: TGTGCCAGTAGTATAGTACAGAGAAGGGCGCACACCGGGGAGCTGTTTTTT

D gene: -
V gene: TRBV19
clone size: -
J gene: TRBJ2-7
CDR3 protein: CASSLVGGVHEQYF
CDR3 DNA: TGTGCCAGCAGCTTAGTCGGCGGGGTCCACGAGCAGTACTTC

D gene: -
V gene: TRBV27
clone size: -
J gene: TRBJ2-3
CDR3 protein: CASSLWQATDTQYF
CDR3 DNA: TGTGCCAGCAGTTTATGGCAGGCCACAGATACGCAGTATTTT

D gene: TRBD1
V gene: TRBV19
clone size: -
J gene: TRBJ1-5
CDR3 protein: CASSTFQGAFQPQHF
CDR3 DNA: TGTGCCAGTAGTACATTTCAGGGGGCGTTTCAGCCCCAGCATTTT

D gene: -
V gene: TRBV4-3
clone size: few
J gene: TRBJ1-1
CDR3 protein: CASSQGVISHGFEPNTEAFF
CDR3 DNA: TGCGCCAGCAGCCAAGGGGTAATTTCGCACGGGTTTGAGCCGAACACTGAAGCTTTCTTT

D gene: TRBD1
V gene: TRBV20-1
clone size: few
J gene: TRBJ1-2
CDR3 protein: CSATTGVLGYGYTF
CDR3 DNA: TGCAGTGCTACAACAGGGGTCCTCGGCTATGGCTACACCTTC

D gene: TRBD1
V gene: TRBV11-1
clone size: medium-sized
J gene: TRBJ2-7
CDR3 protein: CASSLDRGRLYEQYF
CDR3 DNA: TGTGCCAGCAGCTTAGACAGGGGGCGTTTGTACGAGCAGTACTTC

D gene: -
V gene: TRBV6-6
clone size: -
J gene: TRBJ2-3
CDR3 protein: CASRLGRTDTQYF
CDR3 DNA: TGTGCCAGCCGGTTGGGGCGAACAGATACGCAGTATTTT

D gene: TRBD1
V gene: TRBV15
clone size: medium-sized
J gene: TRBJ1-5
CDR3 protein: CATTGQGNQPQHF
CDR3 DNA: TGTGCCACCACCGGACAGGGGAATCAGCCCCAGCATTTT

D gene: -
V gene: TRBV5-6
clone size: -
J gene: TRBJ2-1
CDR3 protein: CASSLARRNEQFF
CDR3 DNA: TGCGCCAGCAGCTTGGCCCGTCGGAATGAGCAGTTCTTC

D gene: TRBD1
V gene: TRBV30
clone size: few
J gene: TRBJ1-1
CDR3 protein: CAWSRGLETEAFF
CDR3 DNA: TGTGCCTGGAGCAGGGGGCTGGAGACTGAAGCTTTCTTT

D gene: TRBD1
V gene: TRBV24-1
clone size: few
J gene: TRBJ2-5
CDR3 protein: CATSDGQGGQETQYF
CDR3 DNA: TGTGCCACCAGTGATGGACAGGGGGGCCAAGAGACCCAGTACTTC

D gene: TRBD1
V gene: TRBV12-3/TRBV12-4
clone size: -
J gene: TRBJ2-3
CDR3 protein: CASHGTGGTDTQYF
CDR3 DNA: TGTGCCAGCCACGGGACAGGGGGCACAGATACGCAGTATTTT

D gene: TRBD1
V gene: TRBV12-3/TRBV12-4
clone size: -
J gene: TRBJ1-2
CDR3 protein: CASSRQGPVGYTF
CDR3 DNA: TGTGCCAGCAGCCGACAGGGACCGGTCGGCTACACCTTC

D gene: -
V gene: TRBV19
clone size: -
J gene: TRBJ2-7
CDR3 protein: CASNAGTSQRDEQYF
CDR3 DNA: TGTGCCAGTAATGCAGGGACTTCACAAAGGGACGAGCAGTACTTC

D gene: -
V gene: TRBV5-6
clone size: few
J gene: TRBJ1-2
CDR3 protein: CASSFGGGGYTF
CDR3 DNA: TGTGCCAGCAGCTTCGGGGGGGGGGGCTACACCTTC

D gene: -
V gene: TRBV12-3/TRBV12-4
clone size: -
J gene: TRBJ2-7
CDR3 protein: CASSFRKEQYF
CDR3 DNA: TGTGCCAGCAGTTTTAGAAAAGAGCAGTACTTC

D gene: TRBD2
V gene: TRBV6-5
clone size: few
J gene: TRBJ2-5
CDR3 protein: CASSYRGAGGGETQYF
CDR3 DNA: TGTGCCAGCAGTTACAGGGGAGCGGGGGGGGGAGAGACCCAGTACTTC

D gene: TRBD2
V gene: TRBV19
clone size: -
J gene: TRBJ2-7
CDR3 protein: CASSSGTSGGLSYEQYF
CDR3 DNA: TGTGCCAGTAGTTCCGGGACTAGCGGGGGCCTTTCCTACGAGCAGTACTTC

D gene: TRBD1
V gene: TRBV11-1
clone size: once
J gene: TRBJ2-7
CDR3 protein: CASSLARGPSYEQYF
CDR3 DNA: TGTGCCAGCAGCTTAGCTAGGGGGCCCTCCTACGAGCAGTACTTC

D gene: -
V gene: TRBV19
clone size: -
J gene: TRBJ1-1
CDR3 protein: CASSPPESMNTEAFF
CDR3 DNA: TGTGCCAGTAGTCCCCCCGAGTCCATGAACACTGAAGCTTTCTTT

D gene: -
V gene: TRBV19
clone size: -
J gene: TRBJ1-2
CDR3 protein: CASSRWQDNYGYTF
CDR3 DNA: TGTGCCAGTAGCCGGTGGCAGGATAACTATGGCTACACCTTC

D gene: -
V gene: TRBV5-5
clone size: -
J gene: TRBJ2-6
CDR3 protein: CASSKDYRSSGANVLTF
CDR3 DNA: TGTGCCAGCAGCAAGGACTATCGAAGCTCTGGGGCCAACGTCCTGACTTTC

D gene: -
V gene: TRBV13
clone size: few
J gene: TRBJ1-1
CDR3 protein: CASSFVAGGNTEAFF
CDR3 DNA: TGTGCCAGCAGCTTCGTCGCGGGGGGCAACACTGAAGCTTTCTTT

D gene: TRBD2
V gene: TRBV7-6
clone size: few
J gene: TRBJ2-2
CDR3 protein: CASSFEGLAVRGELFF
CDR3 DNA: TGTGCCAGCAGCTTTGAAGGACTAGCCGTAAGAGGGGAGCTGTTTTTT

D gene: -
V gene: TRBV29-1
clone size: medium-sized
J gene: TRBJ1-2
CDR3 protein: CSVIDLYGYTF
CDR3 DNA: TGCAGCGTTATCGATCTCTATGGCTACACCTTC

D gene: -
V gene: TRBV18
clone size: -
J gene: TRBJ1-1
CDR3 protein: CASSPENRLQFRVNTEAFF
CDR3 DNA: TGTGCCAGCTCACCGGAGAACAGACTTCAATTTAGGGTGAACACTGAAGCTTTCTTT

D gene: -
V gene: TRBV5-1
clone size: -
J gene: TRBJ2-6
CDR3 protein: CASRQNSGDSSGANVLTF
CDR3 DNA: TGCGCCAGCAGACAGAATAGCGGAGATAGCTCTGGGGCCAACGTCCTGACTTTC

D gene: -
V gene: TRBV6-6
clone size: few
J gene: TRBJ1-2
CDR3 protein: CASRNPRTGSDGYTF
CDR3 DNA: TGTGCCAGCAGGAACCCCCGAACAGGGTCTGATGGCTACACCTTC

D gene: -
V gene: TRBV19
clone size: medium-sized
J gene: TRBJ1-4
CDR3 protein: CASNVVRNEKLFF
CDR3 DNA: TGTGCCAGTAATGTGGTTCGGAATGAAAAACTGTTTTTT

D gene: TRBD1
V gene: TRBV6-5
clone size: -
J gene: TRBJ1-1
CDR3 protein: CASRDRSLNTEAFF
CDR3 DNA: TGTGCCAGCCGGGACAGATCCTTGAACACTGAAGCTTTCTTT